This T cell receptor beta chain appears in the sequencing data of a study of regulatory T cells in long-lasting Graves disease. This clonotype appeared many times. TCR beta libraries were built with iRepertoire HTBI primers and Arm-PCR of CDR3 regions. TCRdb ran MiXCR on the multiplex PCR reads and lists one entry per CDR3 protein. The sample has under 800,000 distinct CDR3 sequences, 16% seen once. Noted time point: newly diagnosed GD, antithyroid drugs for less than 3 months. Extracted RNA from PBMCs served as the source of the TCR library. The data also belong to a second study, concerning T cells in Graves' hyperthyroidism and ophthalmopathy.

The sequence was obtained from a woman younger than 45 with Graves disease. Sequencing used peripheral blood mononuclear cells (PBMCs), obtained at new diagnosis, from a patient treated with antithyroid drugs.

The CDR3 coding sequence is TGTGCCAGCAGTTACCTAGGGACTAGCATAAGAGGGGGTACGCAGTATTTT. As protein: CASSYLGTSIRGGTQYF. The chain joins TRBV6-5 to TRBJ2-3; 9 nucleotides agree with TRBD2. Germline lookup yields CDR1 MNHEY and CDR2 SVGAGI. The CDR3 consists of 17 residues. Trimming took 2 bases from V and 8 from J; bases not matched to a gene: 14.